This TCR beta chain comes out of a study of PD-L1 blockade in urothelial cancer. Overall study: Across blood samples, T cells had a median count of about 150,000.

Stated time point: pretreatment peripheral blood. This clone has a handful of counts. The CDR3 extends over 16 amino acids. The V gene end was trimmed by 3 bases and the J gene end by 6 bases; junction bases not matched to a gene: 6. Per the germline V gene, CDR1 is MDHEN and CDR2 is SYDVKM. Profiled with immunoSEQ multiplex PCR; TCRdb holds only in-frame clones, not every one. The sample includes about 70,000 clones, around 90% of them seen just once. This clonotype was sampled from a man between 65 and 80 years old with urothelial cancer. The sample here was PBMCs, taken around atezolizumab (anti-PD-L1) treatment. The chain combines TRBV28 with TRBJ2-5; 14 bases align to TRBD2. CDR3 sequence reads: CASSFLTSGREQTQYF. For the CDR3, the DNA is TGTGCCAGCAGTTTCCTGACTAGCGGGAGGGAACAGACCCAGTACTTC.